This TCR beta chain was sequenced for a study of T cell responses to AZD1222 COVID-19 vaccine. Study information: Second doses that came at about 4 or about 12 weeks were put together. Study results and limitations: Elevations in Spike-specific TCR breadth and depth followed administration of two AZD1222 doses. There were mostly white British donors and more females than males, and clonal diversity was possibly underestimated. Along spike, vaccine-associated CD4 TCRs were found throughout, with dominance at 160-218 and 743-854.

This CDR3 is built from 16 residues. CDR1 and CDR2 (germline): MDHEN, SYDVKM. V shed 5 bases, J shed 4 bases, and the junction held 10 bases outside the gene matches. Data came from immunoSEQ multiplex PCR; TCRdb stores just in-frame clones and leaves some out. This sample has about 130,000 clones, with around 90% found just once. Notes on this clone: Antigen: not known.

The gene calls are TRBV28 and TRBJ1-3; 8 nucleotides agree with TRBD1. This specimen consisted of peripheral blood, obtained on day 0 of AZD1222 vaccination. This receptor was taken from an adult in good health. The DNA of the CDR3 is TGTGCCAGCAGTCCACAAAGGACAGGGACGGGAAACACCATATATTTT. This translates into CASSPQRTGTGNTIYF.